One and the same sample provided the 32 T cell receptor beta chains below, sequenced in a study of cytomegalovirus exposure and HLA in healthy donors. Both 60 Vbeta primers and 13 Jbeta primers went into the PCR. The assay was immunoSEQ multiplex PCR, and TCRdb's table has in-frame clones only and misses some. The table includes tens of thousands of clones, roughly four fifths detected once. Sequencing was done on a sample of PBMCs. These receptors were obtained from a man aged 50 to 59 in good health and CMV-seronegative.

The chain carries TRBV13 and TRBJ2-3; D gene uncertain. The V gene lost 6 bases and the J gene lost 6 bases, with 16 bases spanning the gap. In germline, CDR1 is PRHDT, CDR2 FYEKMQ (reference sequence). The length of the CDR3 is 14 residues. The CDR3 is CASRSKTEADTQYF. Here the CDR3 DNA reads TGTGCCAGCAGATCCAAAACGGAAGCGGATACGCAGTATTTT.

The chain employs TRBV5-1 and TRBJ2-1; D might be TRBD1 (5 bases). The CDR3 is made up of 13 amino acids. The V end lost 1 base, the J end lost 6 bases, and 8 bases lay between the germline ends. CDR1 and CDR2 from the germline V gene are SGHRS and YFSETQ. The CDR3 DNA follows: TGCGCCAGCAGCTTGTCCAGGGTCAATGAGCAGTTCTTC. It codes for CASSLSRVNEQFF.

Of note for this clone: At one of its ends the junction is not consistent with the germline gene, which may arise from a read error. The J gene is TRBJ2-2, the V gene TRBV7-7; D is undetermined. The germline CDR1 and CDR2 sequences are SSHAT and FNYEAQ (reference sequence). The CDR3 contains 14 residues. CDR3 sequence: CASSLYGNTGELFF. CDR3 DNA: TGTGCTAGCAGCTTATACGGGAACACCGGGGAGCTGTTTTTT.

In this sample, this clone turned up once. The chain carries TRBV7-9 and TRBJ1-2; 12 nucleotides agree with TRBD1. The CDR3 extends over 17 amino acids. Per germline, CDR1 SEHNR and CDR2 FQNEAQ (reference sequence). The J segment lost 4 bases and the V segment lost 5 bases, leaving 11 bases of the junction unmatched. The CDR3: CASSHLLRDRGPYGYTF. The CDR3 DNA sequence: TGTGCCAGCAGCCACCTACTCCGGGACAGGGGGCCCTATGGCTACACCTTC. The full variable domain, in which reference TRBV7-9 and TRBJ1-2 provide the parts outside the CDR3, is DTGVSQNPRHKITKRGQNVTFRCDPISEHNRLYWYRQTLGQGPEFLTYFQNEAQLEKSRLLSDRFSAERPKGSFSTLEIQRTEQGDSAMYLCASSHLLRDRGPYGYTFGSGTRLTVV.

This sequence joins TRBV6-6 and TRBJ2-7, with TRBD2 as a possible D gene (5 bases). The CDR3 loop spans 14 amino acids. Trimming removed 0 bases from V and 1 base from J, with 7 bases in between. CDR1 is MNHNY and CDR2 is SVGAGI in the germline V gene (reference sequence). In DNA, the CDR3 is TGTGCCAGCAGTTACTCAGAGGGATCCTACGAGCAGTACTTC. Translating gives CASSYSEGSYEQYF.

This clone was seen a single time. CDR3 sequence reads: CASSVRDRADTGELFF. Here the CDR3 DNA reads TGCGCCAGCAGCGTCCGGGACAGGGCGGACACCGGGGAGCTGTTTTTT. The rearrangement uses TRBV5-1 and TRBJ2-2; 9 bases fit TRBD1. Germline V gene lookup returns CDR1 SGHRS and CDR2 YFSETQ. This CDR3 has 16 residues. The J segment lost 3 bases and the V segment lost 4 bases, leaving 7 bases of the junction unmatched.

This clone was counted a few times. The genes are TRBV13 and TRBJ2-1; 16 bases fit TRBD2. CDR1 is PRHDT, CDR2 FYEKMQ, per germline (reference sequence). V shed 5 bases and J 3 bases; nucleotides not matched to a gene: 16. CDR3 length: 21 residues. CDR3 residues: CASSLGMAGLAGGGLYNEQFF. CDR3 DNA: TGTGCCAGCAGCCTTGGGATGGCGGGACTAGCGGGAGGGGGGCTCTACAATGAGCAGTTCTTC.

V is TRBV10-1 and J is TRBJ2-6; 9 nucleotides match TRBD1. Per germline, CDR1 WNHNN and CDR2 SYGVQD (reference sequence). Trimming removed 10 bases from V and 0 bases from J; junction bases left unmatched: 10. The CDR3 covers 17 residues. In DNA form, the CDR3 reads TGCGCCACTATTCAGGGACAGGGCTTCTCTGGGGCCAACGTCCTGACTTTC. Protein product: CATIQGQGFSGANVLTF.

CDR3 in DNA: TGTGCCAGCAGGCTCAGTAGCGGGAGTGCGCACGAGCAGTACTTC. This translates into CASRLSSGSAHEQYF. The gene calls are TRBV6-6 and TRBJ2-7; 9 bases fit TRBD2. This CDR3 spans 15 amino acids. J lost 5 bases, V lost 6 bases, and 11 bases had no gene match. Germline V CDR1 and CDR2: MNHNY, SVGAGI (reference sequence).

This chain connects TRBV6-5 to TRBJ2-1, with a tentative D call TRBD1 (6 bases). V dropped 10 bases and J dropped 3 bases, with 13 bases sitting between them. CDR3 length equals 13 residues. Germline values: CDR1 MNHEY, CDR2 SVGAGI. The CDR3 DNA sequence: TGTGCCAATCACAGGGACGTCTACAATGAGCAGTTCTTC. As protein: CANHRDVYNEQFF.

This chain joins TRBV29-1 and TRBJ2-1; TRBD1 matches at 11 bases. Germline V gene data show CDR1 as SQVTM and CDR2 as ANQGSEA. V gave up 7 bases and J gave up 7 bases; unmatched junction bases: 6. The CDR3 has 13 residues. The CDR3 is CSATGTGGNEQFF. The CDR3 nucleotides are TGCAGCGCTACCGGGACAGGGGGAAATGAGCAGTTCTTC.

The chain carries TRBV9 and TRBJ2-5; the D gene is possibly TRBD2 (6 bases). The CDR3 consists of 15 residues. V was clipped by 4 bases and J by 5 bases, with 18 bases between them. The V gene's germline CDR1 is SGDLS and CDR2 YYNGEE. The CDR3 sequence is CASSPRVPRGETQYF. Written as DNA, the CDR3 is TGTGCCAGCAGCCCCCGAGTGCCCCGGGGGGAGACCCAGTACTTC.

This clone is a singleton in its sample. V usage is TRBV11-3 and J usage is TRBJ2-1, with TRBD2 matching over 9 bases. The CDR3 loop spans 15 amino acids. From germline, CDR1 is SGHNT and CDR2 YENEEA. The trim removed 4 bases at V and 10 bases at J, leaving 11 bases unmatched. The DNA of the CDR3 is TGTGCCAGCAGCTCACCGGGACTAGCCTCGGGGGAGCAGTTCTTC. Translating it yields CASSSPGLASGEQFF.

This clone was seen just once. The chain couples TRBV13 to TRBJ2-7; 8 positions agree with TRBD1. V shed 5 bases, J shed 0 bases, and the junction held 6 bases outside the gene matches. This CDR3 is 15 amino acids long. Germline V lookup: CDR1 PRHDT, CDR2 FYEKMQ (reference sequence). In nucleotides, the CDR3 is TGTGCCAGCAGCGGACAGGGAGAGAGCTCCTACGAGCAGTACTTC. It encodes CASSGQGESSYEQYF.

The chain employs TRBV6-5 and TRBJ1-1; D gene ambiguous. With 2 bases removed from V and 5 bases from J, the gap between germline ends came to 12 bases. This CDR3 is 14 amino acids long. The germline V gene encodes CDR1 MNHEY and CDR2 SVGAGI. CDR3: CASSYGSGDTEAFF. The CDR3, as DNA: TGTGCCAGCAGTTACGGTTCCGGGGATACTGAAGCTTTCTTT.

V gene TRBV6-6 combines with J gene TRBJ1-4, with D maybe TRBD1 (5 bases). CDR3 length: 16 residues. V was cut by 5 bases and J by 0 bases, with 13 bases left in between. Germline lookup yields CDR1 MNHNY and CDR2 SVGAGI (reference sequence). Here the CDR3 reads CASSASWGTTNEKLFF. The DNA of the CDR3 is TGTGCCAGCAGTGCCAGTTGGGGCACAACTAATGAAAAACTGTTTTTT.

This chain joins TRBV6-1 and TRBJ2-1; TRBD2 aligns across 8 bases. The CDR3 sequence is 14 residues long. CDR1 and CDR2 (germline): MNHNS, SASEGT. Unmatched junction bases numbered 14, after V lost 10 bases and J lost 9 bases. CDR3 sequence: CATAGTGRGAEQFF. CDR3 nucleotides: TGTGCCACGGCGGGTACCGGGAGGGGCGCTGAGCAGTTCTTC.

The CDR3 nucleotides read TGTGCCAGCAGCGTAGCCGGGGGAGATACGCAGTATTTT. It yields the protein CASSVAGGDTQYF. The V call is TRBV9, the J call TRBJ2-3, with D tentatively TRBD2 (6 bases). From germline, CDR1 is SGDLS and CDR2 YYNGEE. This CDR3 spans 13 amino acids. Deletions cut 0 bases from V and 5 bases from J, with 7 bases between.

The gene calls are TRBV9 and TRBJ2-3; possibly TRBD1 for D (5 bases). This CDR3 has 15 residues. Germline values: CDR1 SGDLS, CDR2 YYNGEE. The V and J ends lost 0 bases and 4 bases respectively, with 12 bases between them. CDR3 sequence reads: CASSVGARAPDTQYF. Here the CDR3 DNA reads TGTGCCAGCAGCGTAGGGGCCAGGGCCCCAGATACGCAGTATTTT.

DNA for the CDR3: TGCGCCAGCAGCCAGACAGTAAGCCGGGAGACAGATACGCAGTATTTT. Its translation: CASSQTVSRETDTQYF. The gene calls are TRBV4-1 and TRBJ2-3; D might be TRBD2 (6 bases). Germline CDR1 MGHRA, CDR2 YSYEKL. The CDR3 sequence is 16 residues long. Trimming removed 3 bases at V and 3 bases at J, with 16 bases between.

The rearrangement uses TRBV28 and TRBJ1-1; D is uncertain. This CDR3 has 14 amino acids. The V gene lost 2 bases and the J gene lost 4 bases, with 11 bases spanning the gap. Germline V gene lookup returns CDR1 MDHEN and CDR2 SYDVKM. CDR3 sequence reads: CASSLGRPSTEAFF. DNA of the CDR3: TGTGCCAGCAGTTTAGGGAGACCGAGCACTGAAGCTTTCTTT.

The V and J genes are TRBV2 and TRBJ2-5; D remains ambiguous. The DNA end lines up better with TRBJ2-7; the J call may be wrong. The CDR3 runs 14 residues. Germline values: CDR1 SNHLY, CDR2 FYNNEI. The CDR3 region is CASSTSEASYEQYF. CDR3 coding DNA: TGTGCCAGCAGTACCTCTGAGGCGTCCTACGAGCAGTACTTC.

The chain carries TRBV5-6 and TRBJ2-2, with D tentatively TRBD2 (6 bases). V was cut by 4 bases and J by 0 bases, with 10 bases left in between. The CDR3 contains 15 residues. Germline V gene data show CDR1 as SGHDT and CDR2 as YYEEEE. CDR3 sequence reads: CASSQGGPNTGELFF. The CDR3 nucleotides read TGTGCCAGCAGCCAGGGAGGCCCGAACACCGGGGAGCTGTTTTTT.

In its sample, this clone was seen once. The chain carries TRBV6-1 and TRBJ1-1; no clear D gene. V dropped 7 bases and J dropped 4 bases, with 13 bases sitting between them. Looked up from germline, CDR1 is MNHNS and CDR2 is SASEGT. The CDR3 is 13 residues long. The CDR3 is CASKDLHGTEAFF. CDR3 nucleotide sequence: TGTGCCAGCAAAGACTTACATGGCACTGAAGCTTTCTTT.

The chain links TRBV5-6 to TRBJ2-3; 7 bases are shared with TRBD2. There are 13 residues in the CDR3. Germline CDR1 SGHDT, CDR2 YYEEEE. Trimming at V came to 2 bases and at J to 4 bases, leaving 1 base not matched to a gene. CDR3 region: CASSFAGADTQYF. The DNA of the CDR3 is TGTGCCAGCAGCTTTGCGGGAGCAGATACGCAGTATTTT.

CDR3 in amino acids: CASSPLRQSGNTIYF. CDR3 coding DNA: TGTGCCAGCAGCCCTCTCCGACAGTCTGGAAACACCATATATTTT. V usage is TRBV6-1 and J usage is TRBJ1-3, with a weak D call TRBD1 (5 bases). The CDR3 loop spans 15 amino acids. The V end was cut by 6 bases, the J end by 1 base, with 13 bases between. Per germline, CDR1 MNHNS and CDR2 SASEGT.

The CDR3 DNA sequence: TGTGCCATTTCCCCCCCCGGGTCCTCTGGGGCCAACGTCCTGACTTTC. It codes for CAISPPGSSGANVLTF. V usage is TRBV10-3 and J usage is TRBJ2-6; D call uncertain. Per the germline V gene, CDR1 is ENHRY and CDR2 is SYGVKD. V was trimmed by 9 bases and J by 0 bases, leaving 15 bases between them. This CDR3 comprises 16 residues.

This chain links TRBV27 with TRBJ1-2, with D possibly TRBD1 on 5 matching bases. The CDR3 runs 17 residues. CDR1 is MNHEY and CDR2 is SMNVEV in the germline V gene (reference sequence). Trimming took off 2 bases at V and 8 bases at J, with 24 bases between the two ends. The CDR3 sequence is CASSLRGGVGAAVGYTF. The CDR3 nucleotides are TGTGCCAGCAGTTTAAGGGGAGGTGTAGGGGCGGCTGTAGGCTACACCTTC.

This chain connects TRBV28 to TRBJ2-7, with a weak D call TRBD2 (6 bases). Trimming removed 6 bases from V and 6 bases from J, with 21 bases in between. The CDR3 runs 15 residues. CDR1 and CDR2 from the germline V gene are MDHEN and SYDVKM. The DNA of the CDR3 is TGTGCCAGCAGCGCCGCCGGGACTTCTTCGTCCGAGCAGTACTTC. This sequence encodes CASSAAGTSSSEQYF.

This clone was counted once. This chain uses TRBV5-4 with TRBJ2-2, with D possibly matching TRBD1 (6 bases). Per germline, CDR1 SGHNT and CDR2 YYREEE (reference sequence). The V end lost 4 bases, the J end lost 4 bases, and 11 bases lay between the germline ends. CDR3 length equals 14 residues. The DNA of the CDR3 is TGTGCCAGCAGCGCAGGACAGCTCACCGGGGAGCTGTTTTTT. It is translated as CASSAGQLTGELFF. Supplemented by reference TRBV5-4 and TRBJ2-2, the full variable domain reads ETGVTQSPTHLIKTRGQQVTLRCSSQSGHNTVSWYQQALGQGPQFIFQYYREEENGRGNFPPRFSGLQFPNYSSELNVNALELDDSALYLCASSAGQLTGELFFGEGSRLTVL.

The J gene is TRBJ1-1, the V gene TRBV19; D call uncertain. Germline-derived CDR1 and CDR2 are LNHDA and SQIVND (reference sequence). V lost 8 bases and J lost 7, with 8 bases in between. This CDR3 region has 10 residues. For the CDR3, the DNA is TGTGCCAGTGGAGCTCGTGAAGCTTTCTTT. This sequence encodes CASGAREAFF. Looking up the rest from reference TRBV19 and TRBJ1-1 gives the full variable domain: DGGITQSPKYLFRKEGQNVTLSCEQNLNHDAMYWYRQDPGQGLRLIYYSQIVNDFQKGDIAEGYSVSREKKESFPLTVTSAQKNPTAFYLCASGAREAFFGQGTRLTVV.

The rearrangement links TRBV10-3 to TRBJ2-1; 8 positions agree with TRBD2. V shed 3 bases, J shed 9 bases, and the junction held 7 bases outside the gene matches. Per germline, CDR1 ENHRY and CDR2 SYGVKD. The CDR3 sequence is 14 residues long. The CDR3: CAISDAGGLGEQFF. DNA for the CDR3: TGTGCCATCAGTGATGCGGGGGGTTTGGGTGAGCAGTTCTTC.